This T cell receptor beta chain was sequenced for a study of Graves' ophthalmopathy and Graves' hyperthyroidism. The authors amplified TCR beta CDR3 regions from RNA transcripts. The workflow started with a first-round RT-PCR run with HTBI primers and then moved on to a second-round multiplex PCR. TCRdb re-derived calls from the multiplex PCR reads in MiXCR, one entry per CDR3 protein. The table includes hundreds of thousands of distinct CDR3 sequences, about a fifth detected once. Unmatched junction bases numbered 2, after V lost 5 bases and J lost 1 base. CDR3 length: 14 amino acids. Germline lookup yields CDR1 LNHDA and CDR2 SQIVND (reference sequence). This clonotype was counted many times.

This sequence was found in a woman younger than 35 with stable Graves' hyperthyroidism. Some clones in this sample may be carry-over from other donors' samples. The sequencing input was peripheral blood. The rearrangement uses TRBV19 and TRBJ2-5; 9 positions agree with TRBD2. In DNA, the CDR3 is TGTGCCAGTAGTTCTAGCGGGGTCCAAGAGACCCAGTACTTC. It yields the protein CASSSSGVQETQYF.